This TCR beta chain emerged from a study of human T cells and chemical hapten exposure. Whole-study findings and limits: No shift was seen in TCRs above 1 in 1000 frequency with DPC sensitization. PT1 expanded TCR numbers tracked positively with patch test score.

In the case of this clonotype: Its target is not known.

TCRdb reanalysed the RACE reads using MiXCR and keeps one entry per CDR3 protein. The sample comprises some 300,000 distinct CDR3 sequences, around 5.5% of which are singletons, and about 7.7% rests with the top ten. V lost 1 base and J 8 bases, leaving 12 bases between the germline ends. The V gene's germline CDR1 is DFQATT and CDR2 SNEGSKA (reference sequence). The CDR3 consists of 14 residues. Regarding time point: pre-sensitization, week 0. Regarding treatment: therapeutic diphenylcyclopropenone sensitization with weekly scalp DPC. V is TRBV20-1 and J is TRBJ1-6; no firm D call. The sequence derives from a woman between 18 and 29 years old with alopecia areata. Some clones in this sample may be carry-over from other donors' samples. The starting material was whole blood, obtained in connection with sensitization to the hapten diphenylcyclopropenone (DPC). The CDR3 reads CSARAEGSYSPLHF. The CDR3 coding sequence is TGCAGTGCTAGAGCGGAGGGATCATATTCACCCCTCCACTTT.